A single sample is the source of the 6 T cell receptor beta chains below, sequenced in a study of T cells in women clearing cervical HPV infection. Sequencing used immunoSEQ multiplex PCR; TCRdb keeps in-frame clones, though not all of them. This sample's table has 23,000 or so clones. Sequencing was done on a sample of blood buffy coat. The receptors derive from a woman aged 18 to 69 with a cervical HPV16 infection that either progressed to CIN3+ or cleared (not recorded which).

As concerns this clone: The read falls 3 residues short of the CDR3 end, and the missing part is taken from the germline J gene. V is TRBV7-8 and J is TRBJ2-1; 11 positions agree with TRBD2. There are 15 residues in the CDR3. V dropped 5 bases and J dropped 4; count of bases not matched to a gene: 4. The germline V gene encodes CDR1 SGHVS and CDR2 FQNEAQ. CDR3 DNA (partial): TGTGCCAGCAGCCCGGGACTAGCGGAATACAATGAG. Protein sequence: CASSPGLAEYNE. The whole CDR3 reads CASSPGLAEYNEQFF.

For this clone: The DNA ends 3 residues before the CDR3 does, and the rest of the CDR3 is filled in from the germline J gene. The chain recombines TRBV18 with TRBJ2-3, with 7 bases identical to TRBD2. Per germline, CDR1 KGHSH and CDR2 LQKENI. CDR3 length: 15 amino acids. V shed 1 base, J shed 2 bases, and the junction held 3 bases outside the gene matches. The DNA read from the CDR3 is TGTGCCAGCTCACCACGAGGGACTACCACAGATACG. It codes for CASSPRGTTTDT. The CDR3 reads in full as CASSPRGTTTDTQYF.

Comments on this clone: The read halts 3 residues ahead of the CDR3 end, with the missing end drawn from the germline J gene. This sequence joins TRBV5-1 and TRBJ2-5, with 10 bases identical to TRBD2. Germline V lookup: CDR1 SGHRS, CDR2 YFSETQ. The CDR3 totals 15 residues. The V gene end was trimmed by 2 bases and the J gene end by 6 bases; junction bases not matched to a gene: 7. CDR3 in amino acids: CASSLGGTSEKTQYF. Partial CDR3 DNA: TGCGCCAGCAGCTTAGGTGGGACTAGCGAAAAGACC.

A word on this clone: From the germline J gene comes the end of the CDR3, since the read stops 3 residues before it. This chain links TRBV5-1 with TRBJ2-7; 7 bases are shared with TRBD1. V was clipped by 0 bases and J by 3 bases; unmatched bases: 15. There are 18 residues in the CDR3. Germline V gene lookup returns CDR1 SGHRS and CDR2 YFSETQ. The CDR3 bases that were read are TGCGCCAGCAGCTTGGCCGGGGCAGGGGGATCGGTAGGCTACGAG. Its protein product is CASSLAGAGGSVGYE. The entire CDR3 protein reads CASSLAGAGGSVGYEQYF.

Remarks on this clone: The read is 3 residues too short to cover the CDR3 end, so that end is filled in from the germline J gene. The V and J genes are TRBV20-1 and TRBJ2-5; perhaps TRBD2 as D (7 bases). The CDR3 totals 16 residues. The germline gives CDR1 DFQATT, CDR2 SNEGSKA (reference sequence). Trimming took off 0 bases at V and 2 bases at J, with 16 bases between the two ends. The DNA read from the CDR3 is TGCAGTGCTAGAGATCGGGGGGCGGCGTATCAAGAGACC. Encoded protein: CSARDRGAAYQET. The complete CDR3 reads CSARDRGAAYQETQYF.

Concerning this clone itself: From the germline J gene comes the end of the CDR3, since the read stops 3 residues before it. The V and J genes are TRBV10-2 and TRBJ2-3, with D tentatively TRBD1 or TRBD2 (5 bases each). The ends were cut back, 7 bases at V and 0 bases at J, with 17 bases in the middle. There are 16 residues in the CDR3. Germline assignment: CDR1 WSHSY and CDR2 SAAADI. The CDR3 is CASTEGRTGSTDTQYF. The sequenced part of the CDR3 DNA is TGCGCCAGCACCGAGGGGAGAACCGGAAGCACAGATACG.